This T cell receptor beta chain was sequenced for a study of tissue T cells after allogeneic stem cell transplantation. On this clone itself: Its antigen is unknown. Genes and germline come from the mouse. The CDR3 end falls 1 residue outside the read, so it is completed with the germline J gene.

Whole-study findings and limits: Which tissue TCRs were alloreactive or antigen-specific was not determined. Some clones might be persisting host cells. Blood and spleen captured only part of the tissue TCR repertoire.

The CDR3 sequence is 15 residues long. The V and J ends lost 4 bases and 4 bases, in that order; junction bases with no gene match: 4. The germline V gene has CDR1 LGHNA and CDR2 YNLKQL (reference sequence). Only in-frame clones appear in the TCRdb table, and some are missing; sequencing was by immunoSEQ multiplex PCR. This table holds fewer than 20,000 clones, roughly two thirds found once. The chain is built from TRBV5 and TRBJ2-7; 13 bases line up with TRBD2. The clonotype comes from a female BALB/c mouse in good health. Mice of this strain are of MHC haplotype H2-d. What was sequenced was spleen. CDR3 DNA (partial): TGTGCCAGCAGCCCACGGGACTGGGGGGGGTATGAACAGTAC. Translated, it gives CASSPRDWGGYEQY. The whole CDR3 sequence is CASSPRDWGGYEQYF.